The T cell receptor beta chain described here comes from a study of T-cell memory formation after mild COVID-19. Turning to the study itself: The TCR clusters were mostly specific to one donor.

MiXCR, applied by TCRdb to the 5' RACE reads, yields one record per CDR3 protein. The sample lists about 350,000 distinct CDR3 sequences, roughly 13% occurring once. This clonotype has a handful of counts. What it binds is unknown. CDR3 size: 12 residues. From germline, CDR1 is SGHVS and CDR2 FQNEAQ. V lost 2 bases and J 7 bases, leaving 9 bases between the germline ends. Findings of the study overall: Within pre-infection memory, some responding clones were found, suggesting cross-reactive memory joined. The study found balanced CD4/CD8 in clones contracting day 15 to 85 and a CD4+ lean in later expanders. A second wave of clones peaked on day 37, and their SARS-CoV-2 specificity went unconfirmed.

The chain couples TRBV7-8 to TRBJ2-7; TRBD2 is a possible D gene (5 bases). Sequencing used PBMCs or a T cell subset sorted from them (not recorded which). This receptor was taken from a man aged 18-30 years who had mild COVID-19 (a few samples of this study predate the infection). Cell type and time point are not known. The CDR3 DNA reads TGTGCCAGCAGCTTACGTACGGGAGAGCAGTACGTC. Protein: CASSLRTGEQYV.